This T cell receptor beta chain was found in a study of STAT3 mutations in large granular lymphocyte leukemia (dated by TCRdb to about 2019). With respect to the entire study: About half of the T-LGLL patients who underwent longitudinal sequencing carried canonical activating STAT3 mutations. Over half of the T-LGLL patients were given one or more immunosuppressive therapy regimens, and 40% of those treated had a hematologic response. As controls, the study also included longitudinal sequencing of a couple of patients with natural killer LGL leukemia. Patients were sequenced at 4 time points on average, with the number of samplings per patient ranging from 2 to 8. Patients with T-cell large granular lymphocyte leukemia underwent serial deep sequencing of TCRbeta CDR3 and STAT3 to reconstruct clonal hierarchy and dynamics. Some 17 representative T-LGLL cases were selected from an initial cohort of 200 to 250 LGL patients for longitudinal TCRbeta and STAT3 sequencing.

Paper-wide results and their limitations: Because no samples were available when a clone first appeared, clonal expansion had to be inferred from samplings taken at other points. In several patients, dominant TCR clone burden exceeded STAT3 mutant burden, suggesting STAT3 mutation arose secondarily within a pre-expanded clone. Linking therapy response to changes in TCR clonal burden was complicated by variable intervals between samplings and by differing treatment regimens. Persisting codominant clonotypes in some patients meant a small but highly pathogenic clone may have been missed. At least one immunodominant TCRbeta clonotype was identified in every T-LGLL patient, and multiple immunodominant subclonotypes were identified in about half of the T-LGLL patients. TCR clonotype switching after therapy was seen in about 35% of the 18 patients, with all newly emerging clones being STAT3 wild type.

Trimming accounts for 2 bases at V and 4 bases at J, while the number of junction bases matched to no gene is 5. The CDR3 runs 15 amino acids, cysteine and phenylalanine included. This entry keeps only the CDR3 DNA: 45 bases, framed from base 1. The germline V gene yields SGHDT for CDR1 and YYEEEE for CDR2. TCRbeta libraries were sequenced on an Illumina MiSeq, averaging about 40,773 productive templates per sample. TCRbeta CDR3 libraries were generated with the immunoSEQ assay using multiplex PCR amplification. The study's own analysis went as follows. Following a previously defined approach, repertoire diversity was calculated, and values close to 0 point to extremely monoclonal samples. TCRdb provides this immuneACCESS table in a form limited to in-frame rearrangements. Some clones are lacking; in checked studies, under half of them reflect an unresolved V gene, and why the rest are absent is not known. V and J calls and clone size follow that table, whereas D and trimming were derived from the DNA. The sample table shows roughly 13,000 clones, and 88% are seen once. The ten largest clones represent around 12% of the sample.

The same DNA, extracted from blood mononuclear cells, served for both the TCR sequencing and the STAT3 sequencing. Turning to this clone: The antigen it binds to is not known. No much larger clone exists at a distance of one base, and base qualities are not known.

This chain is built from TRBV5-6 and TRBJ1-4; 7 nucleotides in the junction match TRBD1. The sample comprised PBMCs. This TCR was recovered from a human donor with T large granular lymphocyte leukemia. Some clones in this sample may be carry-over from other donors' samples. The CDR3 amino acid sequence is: CASSLIGGDNEKLFF. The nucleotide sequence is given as TGTGCCAGCAGCTTAATAGGGGGCGATAATGAAAAACTGTTTTTT.